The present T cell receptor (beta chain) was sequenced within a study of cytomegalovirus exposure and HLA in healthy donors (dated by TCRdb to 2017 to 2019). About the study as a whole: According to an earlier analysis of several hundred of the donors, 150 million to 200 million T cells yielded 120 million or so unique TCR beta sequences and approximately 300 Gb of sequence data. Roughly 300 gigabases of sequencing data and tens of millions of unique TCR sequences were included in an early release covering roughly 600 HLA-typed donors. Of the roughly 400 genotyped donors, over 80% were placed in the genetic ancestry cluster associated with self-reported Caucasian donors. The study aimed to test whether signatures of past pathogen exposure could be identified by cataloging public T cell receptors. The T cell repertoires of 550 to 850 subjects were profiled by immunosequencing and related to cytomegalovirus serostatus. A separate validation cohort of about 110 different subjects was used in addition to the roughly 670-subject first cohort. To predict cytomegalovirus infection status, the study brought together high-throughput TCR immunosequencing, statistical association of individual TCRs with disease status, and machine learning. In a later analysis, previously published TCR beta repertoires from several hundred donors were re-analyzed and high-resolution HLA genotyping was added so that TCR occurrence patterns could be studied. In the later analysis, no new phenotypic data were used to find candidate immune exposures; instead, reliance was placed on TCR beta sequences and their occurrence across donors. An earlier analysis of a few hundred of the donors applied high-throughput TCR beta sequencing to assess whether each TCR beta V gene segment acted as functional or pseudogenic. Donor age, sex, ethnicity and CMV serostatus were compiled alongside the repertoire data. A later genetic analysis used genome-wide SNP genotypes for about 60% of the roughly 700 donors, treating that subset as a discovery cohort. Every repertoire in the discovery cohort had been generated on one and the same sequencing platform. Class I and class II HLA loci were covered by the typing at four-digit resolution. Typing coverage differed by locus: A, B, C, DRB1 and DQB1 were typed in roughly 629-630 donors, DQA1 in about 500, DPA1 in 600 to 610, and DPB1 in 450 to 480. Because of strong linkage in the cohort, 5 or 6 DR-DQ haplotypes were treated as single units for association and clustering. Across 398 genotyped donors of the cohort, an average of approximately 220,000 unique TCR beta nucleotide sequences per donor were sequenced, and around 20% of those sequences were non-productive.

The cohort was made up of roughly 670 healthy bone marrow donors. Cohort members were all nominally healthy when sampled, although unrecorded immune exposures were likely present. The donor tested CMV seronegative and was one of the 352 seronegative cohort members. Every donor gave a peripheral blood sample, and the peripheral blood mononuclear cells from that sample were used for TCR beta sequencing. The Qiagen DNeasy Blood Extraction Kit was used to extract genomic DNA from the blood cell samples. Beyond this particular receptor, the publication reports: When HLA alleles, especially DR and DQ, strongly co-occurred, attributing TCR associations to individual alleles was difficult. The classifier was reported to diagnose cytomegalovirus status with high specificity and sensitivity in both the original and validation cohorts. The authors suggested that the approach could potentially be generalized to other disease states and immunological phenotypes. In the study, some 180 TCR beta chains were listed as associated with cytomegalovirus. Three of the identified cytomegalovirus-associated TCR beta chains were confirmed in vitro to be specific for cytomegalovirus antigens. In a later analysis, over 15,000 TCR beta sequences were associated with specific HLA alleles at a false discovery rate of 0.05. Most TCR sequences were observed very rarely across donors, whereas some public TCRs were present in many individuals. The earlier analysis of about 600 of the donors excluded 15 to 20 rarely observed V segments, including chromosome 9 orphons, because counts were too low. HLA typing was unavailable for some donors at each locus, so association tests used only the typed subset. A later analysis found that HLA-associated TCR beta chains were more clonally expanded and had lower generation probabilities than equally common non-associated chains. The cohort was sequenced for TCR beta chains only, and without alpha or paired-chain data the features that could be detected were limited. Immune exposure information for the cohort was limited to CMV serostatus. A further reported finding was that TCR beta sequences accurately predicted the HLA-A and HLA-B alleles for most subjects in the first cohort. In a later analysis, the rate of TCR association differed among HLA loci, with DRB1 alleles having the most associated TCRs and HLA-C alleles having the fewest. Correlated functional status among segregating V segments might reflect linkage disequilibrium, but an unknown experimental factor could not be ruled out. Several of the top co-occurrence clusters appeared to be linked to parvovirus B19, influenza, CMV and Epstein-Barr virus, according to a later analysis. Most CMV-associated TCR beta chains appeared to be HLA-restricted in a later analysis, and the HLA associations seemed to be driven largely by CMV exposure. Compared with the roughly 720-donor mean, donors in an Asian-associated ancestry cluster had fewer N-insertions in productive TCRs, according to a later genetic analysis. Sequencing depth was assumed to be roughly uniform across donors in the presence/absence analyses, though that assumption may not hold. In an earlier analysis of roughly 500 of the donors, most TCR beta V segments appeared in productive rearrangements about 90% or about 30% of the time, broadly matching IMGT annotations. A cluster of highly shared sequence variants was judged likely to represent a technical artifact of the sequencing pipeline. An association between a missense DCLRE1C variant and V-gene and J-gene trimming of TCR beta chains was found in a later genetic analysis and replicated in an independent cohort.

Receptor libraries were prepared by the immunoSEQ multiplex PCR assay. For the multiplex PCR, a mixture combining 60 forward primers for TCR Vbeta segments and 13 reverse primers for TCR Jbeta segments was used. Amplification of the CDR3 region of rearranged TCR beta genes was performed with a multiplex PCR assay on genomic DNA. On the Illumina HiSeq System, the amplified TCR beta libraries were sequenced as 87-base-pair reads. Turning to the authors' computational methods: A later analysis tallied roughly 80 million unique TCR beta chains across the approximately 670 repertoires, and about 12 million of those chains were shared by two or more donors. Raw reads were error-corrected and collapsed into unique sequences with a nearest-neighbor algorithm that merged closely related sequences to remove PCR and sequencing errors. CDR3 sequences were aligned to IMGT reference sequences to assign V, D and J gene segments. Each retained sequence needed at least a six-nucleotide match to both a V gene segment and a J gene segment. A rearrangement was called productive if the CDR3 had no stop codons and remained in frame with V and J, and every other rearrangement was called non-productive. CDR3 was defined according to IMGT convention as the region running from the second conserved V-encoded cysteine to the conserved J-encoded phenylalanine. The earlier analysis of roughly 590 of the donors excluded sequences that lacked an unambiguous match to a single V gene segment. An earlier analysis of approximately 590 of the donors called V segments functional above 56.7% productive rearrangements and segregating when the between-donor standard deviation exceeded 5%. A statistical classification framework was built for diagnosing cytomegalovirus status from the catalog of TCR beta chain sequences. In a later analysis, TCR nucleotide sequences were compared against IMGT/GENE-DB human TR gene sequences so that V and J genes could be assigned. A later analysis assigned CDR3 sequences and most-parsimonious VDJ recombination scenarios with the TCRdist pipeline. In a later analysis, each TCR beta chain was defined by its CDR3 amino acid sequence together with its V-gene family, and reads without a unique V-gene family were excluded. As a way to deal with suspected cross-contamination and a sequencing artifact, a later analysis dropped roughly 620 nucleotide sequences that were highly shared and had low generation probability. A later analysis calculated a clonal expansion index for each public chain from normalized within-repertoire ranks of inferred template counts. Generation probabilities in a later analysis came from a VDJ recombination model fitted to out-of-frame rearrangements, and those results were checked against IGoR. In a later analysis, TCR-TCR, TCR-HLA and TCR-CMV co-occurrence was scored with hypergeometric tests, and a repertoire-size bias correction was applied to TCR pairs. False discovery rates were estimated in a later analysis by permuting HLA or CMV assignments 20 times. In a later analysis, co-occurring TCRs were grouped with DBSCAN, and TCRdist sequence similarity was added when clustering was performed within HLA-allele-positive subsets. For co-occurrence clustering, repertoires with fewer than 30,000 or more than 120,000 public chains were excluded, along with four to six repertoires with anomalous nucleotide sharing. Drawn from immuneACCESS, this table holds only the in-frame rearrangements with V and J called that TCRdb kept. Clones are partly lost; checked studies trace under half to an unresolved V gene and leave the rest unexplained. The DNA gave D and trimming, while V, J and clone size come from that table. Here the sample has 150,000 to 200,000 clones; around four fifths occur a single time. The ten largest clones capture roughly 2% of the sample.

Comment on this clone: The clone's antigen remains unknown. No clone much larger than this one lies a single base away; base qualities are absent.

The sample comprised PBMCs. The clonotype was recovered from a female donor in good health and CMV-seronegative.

CDR3 protein: CASSVGQNYEQYF. The DNA sequence follows: TGTGCCAGCAGCGTGGGACAGAACTACGAGCAGTACTTC. Recombination joined TRBV4-2 with TRBJ2-7, and 7 bases in between align with TRBD1. The germline V end is reduced by 5 bases and the J end by 3 bases; junction bases left unmatched: 4. From its cysteine to its phenylalanine, the CDR3 spans 13 amino acids. Only the CDR3 portion is preserved as DNA: 39 bases, with reading frame beginning at the first base. In the germline V gene, CDR1 corresponds to LGHNA and CDR2 to YNFKEQ.